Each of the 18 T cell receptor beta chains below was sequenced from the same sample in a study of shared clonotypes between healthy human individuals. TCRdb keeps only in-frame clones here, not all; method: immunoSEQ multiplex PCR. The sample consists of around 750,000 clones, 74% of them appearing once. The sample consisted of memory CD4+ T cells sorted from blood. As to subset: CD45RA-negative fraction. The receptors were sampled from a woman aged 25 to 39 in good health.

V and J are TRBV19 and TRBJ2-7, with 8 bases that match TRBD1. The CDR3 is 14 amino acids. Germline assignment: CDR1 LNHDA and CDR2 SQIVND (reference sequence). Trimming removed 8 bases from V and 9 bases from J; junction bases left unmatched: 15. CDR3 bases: TGTGCCAGTTCTTTGGGACAGGCGGCCAAGGGGCAGTACTTC. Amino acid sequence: CASSLGQAAKGQYF.

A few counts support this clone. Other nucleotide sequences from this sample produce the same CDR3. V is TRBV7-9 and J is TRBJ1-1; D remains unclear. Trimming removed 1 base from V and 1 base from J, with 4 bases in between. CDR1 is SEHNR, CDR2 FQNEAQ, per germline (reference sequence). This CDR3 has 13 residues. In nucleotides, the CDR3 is TGTGCCAGCAGCTTAGAAGGGAACACTGAAGCTTTCTTT. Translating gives CASSLEGNTEAFF.

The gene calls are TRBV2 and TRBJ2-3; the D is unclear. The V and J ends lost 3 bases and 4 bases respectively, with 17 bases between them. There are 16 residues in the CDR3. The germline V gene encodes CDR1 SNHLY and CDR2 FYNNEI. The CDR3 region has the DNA TGTGCCAGCAGTGAGTTTGAGCGAGTGTACTCAGATACGCAGTATTTT. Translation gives CASSEFERVYSDTQYF.

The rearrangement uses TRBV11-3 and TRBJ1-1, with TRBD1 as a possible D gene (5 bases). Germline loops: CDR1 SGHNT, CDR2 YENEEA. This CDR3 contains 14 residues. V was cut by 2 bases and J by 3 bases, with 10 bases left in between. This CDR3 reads CASSLNGGDTEAFF. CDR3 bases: TGTGCCAGCAGCTTAAACGGAGGGGACACTGAAGCTTTCTTT.

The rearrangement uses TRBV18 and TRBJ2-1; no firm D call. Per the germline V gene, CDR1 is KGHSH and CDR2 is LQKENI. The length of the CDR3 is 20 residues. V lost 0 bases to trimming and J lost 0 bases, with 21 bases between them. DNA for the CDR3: TGTGCCAGCTCACCACCCTTCCTGACGGAACCGATTCGCTCCTACAATGAGCAGTTCTTC. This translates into CASSPPFLTEPIRSYNEQFF.

CDR3 DNA: TGTGCCAGCAGCCAACTAGCGGGAGTACTCTCCTACGAGCAGTACTTC. It specifies CASSQLAGVLSYEQYF. The chain recombines TRBV7-9 with TRBJ2-7; the match to TRBD2 covers 11 bases. The CDR3 is 16 amino acids. The trim removed 5 bases at V and 0 bases at J, leaving 6 bases unmatched. Germline values: CDR1 SEHNR, CDR2 FQNEAQ (reference sequence).

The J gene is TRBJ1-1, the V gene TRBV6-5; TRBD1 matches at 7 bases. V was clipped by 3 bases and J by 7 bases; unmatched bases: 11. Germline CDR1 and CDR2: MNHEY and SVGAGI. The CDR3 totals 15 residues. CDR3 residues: CASSYKFDREGEAFF. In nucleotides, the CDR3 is TGTGCCAGCAGTTATAAGTTCGACAGGGAGGGTGAAGCTTTCTTT.

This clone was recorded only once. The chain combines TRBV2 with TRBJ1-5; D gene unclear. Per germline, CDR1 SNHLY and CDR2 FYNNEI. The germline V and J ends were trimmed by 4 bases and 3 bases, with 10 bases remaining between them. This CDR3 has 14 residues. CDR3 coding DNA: TGTGCCAGCAGTGTTCCCAGCGACAATCAGCCCCAGCATTTT. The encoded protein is CASSVPSDNQPQHF. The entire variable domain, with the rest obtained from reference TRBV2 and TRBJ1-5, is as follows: EPEVTQTPSHQVTQMGQEVILRCVPISNHLYFYWYRQILGQKVEFLVSFYNNEISEKSEIFDDQFSVERPDGSNFTLKIRSTKLEDSAMYFCASSVPSDNQPQHFGDGTRLSIL.

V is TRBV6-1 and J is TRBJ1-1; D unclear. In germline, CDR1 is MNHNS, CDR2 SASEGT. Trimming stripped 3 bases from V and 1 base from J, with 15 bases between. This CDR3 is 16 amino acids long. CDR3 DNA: TGTGCCAGCAGTGAGCTAATATTAGCCGCGAACACTGAAGCTTTCTTT. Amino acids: CASSELILAANTEAFF.

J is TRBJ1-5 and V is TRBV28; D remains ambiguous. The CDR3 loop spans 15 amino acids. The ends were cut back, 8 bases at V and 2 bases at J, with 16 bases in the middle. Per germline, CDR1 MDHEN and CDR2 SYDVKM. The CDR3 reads CASSTTGLGNQPQHF. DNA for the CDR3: TGTGCCAGCTCTACCACGGGATTGGGCAATCAGCCCCAGCATTTT.

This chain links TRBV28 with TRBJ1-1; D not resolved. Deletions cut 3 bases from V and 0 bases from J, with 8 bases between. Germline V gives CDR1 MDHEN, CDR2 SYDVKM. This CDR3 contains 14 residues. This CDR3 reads CASSLGQLNTEAFF. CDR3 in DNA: TGTGCCAGCAGTTTGGGTCAGCTGAACACTGAAGCTTTCTTT.

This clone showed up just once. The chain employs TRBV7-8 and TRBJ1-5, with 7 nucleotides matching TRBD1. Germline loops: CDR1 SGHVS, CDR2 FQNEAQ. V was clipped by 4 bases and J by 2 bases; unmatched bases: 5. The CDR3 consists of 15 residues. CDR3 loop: CASSSTGMGNQPQHF. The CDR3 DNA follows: TGTGCCAGCAGCTCGACAGGGATGGGCAATCAGCCCCAGCATTTT. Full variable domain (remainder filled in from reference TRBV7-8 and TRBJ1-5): GAGVSQSPRYKVAKRGQDVALRCDPISGHVSLFWYQQALGQGPEFLTYFQNEAQLDKSGLPSDRFFAERPEGSVSTLKIQRTQQEDSAVYLCASSSTGMGNQPQHFGDGTRLSIL.

CDR3 DNA sequence: TGTGCCAGCAGCTTCTTTCGACCCCGAGGGGCCCAGTACTTC. This sequence encodes CASSFFRPRGAQYF. The V call is TRBV11-3, the J call TRBJ2-5; D assignment may be TRBD1 or TRBD2 (5 bases each). Germline V gives CDR1 SGHNT, CDR2 YENEEA. The CDR3 has 14 amino acids. V gave up 3 bases and J gave up 9 bases, with 17 bases separating them.

The CDR3 sequence is CASNPGQGTTEAFF. The CDR3 bases are TGTGCCAGTAATCCGGGACAGGGGACCACTGAAGCTTTCTTT. This chain joins TRBV19 and TRBJ1-1; the match to TRBD1 covers 10 bases. The CDR3 runs to 14 residues. Trimming removed 7 bases from V and 4 bases from J; junction bases left unmatched: 6. CDR1 is LNHDA, CDR2 SQIVND, per germline (reference sequence). Supplemented by reference TRBV19 and TRBJ1-1, the full variable domain reads DGGITQSPKYLFRKEGQNVTLSCEQNLNHDAMYWYRQDPGQGLRLIYYSQIVNDFQKGDIAEGYSVSREKKESFPLTVTSAQKNPTAFYLCASNPGQGTTEAFFGQGTRLTVV.

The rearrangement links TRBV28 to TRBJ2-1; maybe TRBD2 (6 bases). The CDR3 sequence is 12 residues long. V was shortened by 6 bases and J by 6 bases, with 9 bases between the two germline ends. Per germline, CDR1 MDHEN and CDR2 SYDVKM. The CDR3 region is CASSLTSNEQFF. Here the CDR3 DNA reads TGTGCCAGCAGCCTGACTAGCAATGAGCAGTTCTTC.

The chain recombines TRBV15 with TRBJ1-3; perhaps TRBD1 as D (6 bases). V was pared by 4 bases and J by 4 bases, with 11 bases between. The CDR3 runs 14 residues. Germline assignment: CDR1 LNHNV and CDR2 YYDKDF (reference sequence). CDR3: CATSTGVGGNTIYF. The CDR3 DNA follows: TGTGCCACCAGCACAGGGGTGGGCGGAAACACCATATATTTT.

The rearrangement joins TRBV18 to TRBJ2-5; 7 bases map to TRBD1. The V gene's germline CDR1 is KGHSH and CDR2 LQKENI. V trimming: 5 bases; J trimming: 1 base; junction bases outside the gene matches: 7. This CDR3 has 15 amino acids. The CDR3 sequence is CASSSSRGSQETQYF. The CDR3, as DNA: TGTGCCAGCTCAAGCTCCAGGGGGTCCCAAGAGACCCAGTACTTC.

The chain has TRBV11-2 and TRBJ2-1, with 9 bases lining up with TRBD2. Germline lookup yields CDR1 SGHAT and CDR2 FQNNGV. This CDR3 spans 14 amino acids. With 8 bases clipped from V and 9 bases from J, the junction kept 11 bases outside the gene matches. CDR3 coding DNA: TGTGCCAGCGACGAGGCGGGAGGGTATGGTGAGCAGTTCTTC. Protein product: CASDEAGGYGEQFF.